This paragraph reports one T cell receptor (beta chain). This specimen comes from a study of blood T cell repertoires in COVID-19. Study information: Some COVID-19 samples were acute and others convalescent; all came from the United States, Italy and Spain. T cells, B-cell-depleted T cells, or PBMCs provided the cDNA or gDNA that served as material.

The CDR3 runs 13 residues. Per the germline V gene, CDR1 is MRHNA and CDR2 is SNTAGT. Trimming took off 4 bases at V and 6 bases at J, with 12 bases between the two ends. In the authors' workflow: By means of reference gene primer amplification, nucleated cell counts were estimated. Measured with immunoSEQ multiplex PCR; TCRdb has only the in-frame clones, and not every one. Clone size and V and J calls were adopted from that table, with D and trimming inferred from the DNA. The sample records 200,000 to 250,000 clones, about four fifths being singletons. This TCR was sampled from a woman between 50 and 59 years old with active or convalescent COVID-19. The sequenced sample consisted of peripheral blood. The chain uses TRBV6-4 and TRBJ1-1; no clear D. The CDR3 loop is CASSALGPSEAFF. DNA for the CDR3: TGTGCCAGCAGTGCCCTGGGCCCGTCTGAAGCTTTCTTT.